This T cell receptor (beta chain) was retrieved from a study of T-cell memory formation after mild COVID-19. TCRdb re-analysed the 5' RACE reads in MiXCR, keeping a single row per CDR3 protein. This sample yields about 210,000 distinct CDR3 sequences, of which under 30% are seen a single time; roughly 11% belongs to the top ten. This CDR3 contains 21 residues. The V and J ends lost 1 base and 8 bases, in that order; junction bases with no gene match: 28. CDR1 is SGHAT, CDR2 FQNNGV, per germline. The specimen was PBMCs or a T cell subset sorted from them (not recorded which). V usage is TRBV11-2 and J usage is TRBJ1-2; 7 bases are shared with TRBD1. This receptor was obtained from an adult woman who had mild COVID-19 (a few samples of this study predate the infection). Cell type and time point are not known. CDR3: CASSLGLDRASPTLYGPGYTF. CDR3 sequence (DNA): TGTGCCAGCAGCTTAGGCCTAGACAGGGCCTCACCGACCCTTTACGGTCCCGGCTACACCTTC.